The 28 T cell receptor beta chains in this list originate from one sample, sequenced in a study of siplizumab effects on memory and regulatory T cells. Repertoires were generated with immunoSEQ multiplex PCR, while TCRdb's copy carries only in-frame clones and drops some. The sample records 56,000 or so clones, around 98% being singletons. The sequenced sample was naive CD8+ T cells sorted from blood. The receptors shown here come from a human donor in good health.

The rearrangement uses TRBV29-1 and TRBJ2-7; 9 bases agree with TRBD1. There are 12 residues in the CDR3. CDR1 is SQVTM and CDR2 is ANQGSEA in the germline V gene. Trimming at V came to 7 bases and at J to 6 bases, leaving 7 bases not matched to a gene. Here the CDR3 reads CSAETGGGEQYF. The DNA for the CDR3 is TGCAGCGCCGAGACAGGGGGGGGCGAGCAGTACTTC.

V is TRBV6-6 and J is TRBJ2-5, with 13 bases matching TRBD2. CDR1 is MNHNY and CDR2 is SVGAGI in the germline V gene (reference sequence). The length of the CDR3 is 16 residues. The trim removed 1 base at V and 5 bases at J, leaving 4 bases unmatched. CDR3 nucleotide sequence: TGTGCCAGCAGTTACTTGGGACTAGCGGGAAGGGAGACCCAGTACTTC. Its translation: CASSYLGLAGRETQYF.

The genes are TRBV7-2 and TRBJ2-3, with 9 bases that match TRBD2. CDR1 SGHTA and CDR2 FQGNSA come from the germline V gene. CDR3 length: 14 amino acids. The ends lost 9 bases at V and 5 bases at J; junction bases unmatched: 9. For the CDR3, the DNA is TGTGCCAGTGGACGGGAGCGGGAGGTAGATACGCAGTATTTT. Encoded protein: CASGREREVDTQYF.

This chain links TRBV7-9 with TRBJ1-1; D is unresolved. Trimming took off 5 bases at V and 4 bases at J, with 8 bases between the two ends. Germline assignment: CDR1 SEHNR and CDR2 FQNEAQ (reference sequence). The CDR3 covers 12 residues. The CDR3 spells CASSPLGTEAFF. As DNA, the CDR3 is TGTGCCAGCAGCCCCCTTGGCACTGAAGCTTTCTTT.

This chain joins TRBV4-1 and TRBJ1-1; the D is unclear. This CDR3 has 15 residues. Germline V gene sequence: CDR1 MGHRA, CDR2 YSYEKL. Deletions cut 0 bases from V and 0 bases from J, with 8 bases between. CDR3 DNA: TGCGCCAGCAGCCAAGATCGGGCAGTGAACACTGAAGCTTTCTTT. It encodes CASSQDRAVNTEAFF.

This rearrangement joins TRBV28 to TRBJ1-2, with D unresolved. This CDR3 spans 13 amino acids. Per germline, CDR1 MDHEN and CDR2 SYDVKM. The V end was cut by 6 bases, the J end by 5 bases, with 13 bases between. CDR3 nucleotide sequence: TGTGCCAGCAGCCGAAGCTCCTCGTATGGCTACACCTTC. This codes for CASSRSSSYGYTF.

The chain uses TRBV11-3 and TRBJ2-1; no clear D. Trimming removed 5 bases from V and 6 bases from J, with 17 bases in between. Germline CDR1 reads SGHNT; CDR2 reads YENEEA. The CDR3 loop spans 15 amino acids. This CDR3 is CASSAREVGLNEQFF. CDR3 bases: TGTGCCAGCAGCGCCCGAGAAGTCGGGCTCAATGAGCAGTTCTTC.

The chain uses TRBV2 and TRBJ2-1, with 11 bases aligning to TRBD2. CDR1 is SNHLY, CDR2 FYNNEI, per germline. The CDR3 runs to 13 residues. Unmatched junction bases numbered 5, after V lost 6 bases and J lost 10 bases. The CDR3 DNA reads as TGTGCCAGCAGGCTGACTAGCGGGGCCGAGCAGTTCTTC. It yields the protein CASRLTSGAEQFF. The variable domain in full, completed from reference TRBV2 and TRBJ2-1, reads EPEVTQTPSHQVTQMGQEVILRCVPISNHLYFYWYRQILGQKVEFLVSFYNNEISEKSEIFDDQFSVERPDGSNFTLKIRSTKLEDSAMYFCASRLTSGAEQFFGPGTRLTVL.

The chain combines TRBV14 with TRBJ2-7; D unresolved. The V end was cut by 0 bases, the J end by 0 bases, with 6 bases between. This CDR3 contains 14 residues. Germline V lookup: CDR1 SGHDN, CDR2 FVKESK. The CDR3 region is CASSQDLISYEQYF. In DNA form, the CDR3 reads TGTGCCAGCAGCCAAGATTTGATCTCCTACGAGCAGTACTTC.

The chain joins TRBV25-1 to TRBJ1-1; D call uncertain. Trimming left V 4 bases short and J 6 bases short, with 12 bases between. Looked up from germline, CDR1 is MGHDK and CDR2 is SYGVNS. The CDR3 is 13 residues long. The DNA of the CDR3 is TGTGCCAGCAGTGCCCACCCCGGCTCTGAAGCTTTCTTT. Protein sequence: CASSAHPGSEAFF.

The CDR3 loop reads CASSLGGTPHNEQFF. The CDR3 bases are TGTGCCAGCAGCTTAGGGGGGACTCCACACAATGAGCAGTTCTTC. The chain recombines TRBV7-9 with TRBJ2-1; D is possibly TRBD2 (6 bases). This CDR3 has 15 amino acids. From germline, CDR1 is SEHNR and CDR2 FQNEAQ (reference sequence). V lost 1 base and J 5 bases, leaving 12 bases between the germline ends. Based on the CDR3 plus reference TRBV7-9 and TRBJ2-1, the full variable domain is DTGVSQNPRHKITKRGQNVTFRCDPISEHNRLYWYRQTLGQGPEFLTYFQNEAQLEKSRLLSDRFSAERPKGSFSTLEIQRTEQGDSAMYLCASSLGGTPHNEQFFGPGTRLTVL.

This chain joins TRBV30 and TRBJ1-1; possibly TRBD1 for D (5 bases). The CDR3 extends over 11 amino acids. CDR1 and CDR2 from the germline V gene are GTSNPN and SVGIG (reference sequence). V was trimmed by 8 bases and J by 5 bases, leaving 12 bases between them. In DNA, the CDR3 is TGTGCCCTCACAGCAGGGACTGAAGCTTTCTTT. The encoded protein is CALTAGTEAFF.

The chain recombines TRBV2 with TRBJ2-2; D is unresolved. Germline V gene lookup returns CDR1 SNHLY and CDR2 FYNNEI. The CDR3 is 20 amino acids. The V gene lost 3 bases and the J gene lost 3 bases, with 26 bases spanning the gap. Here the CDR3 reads CASSDWVGDPVPEYTGELFF. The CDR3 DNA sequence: TGTGCCAGCAGTGATTGGGTCGGCGACCCCGTCCCTGAATACACCGGGGAGCTGTTTTTT.

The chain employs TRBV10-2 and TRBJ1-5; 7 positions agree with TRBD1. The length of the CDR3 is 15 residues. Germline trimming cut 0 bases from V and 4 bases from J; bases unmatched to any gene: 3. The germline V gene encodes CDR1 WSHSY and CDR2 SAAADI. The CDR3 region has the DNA TGCGCCAGCAGTGAGTCAGGGGGCCGTAATCAGCCCCAGCATTTT. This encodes CASSESGGRNQPQHF.

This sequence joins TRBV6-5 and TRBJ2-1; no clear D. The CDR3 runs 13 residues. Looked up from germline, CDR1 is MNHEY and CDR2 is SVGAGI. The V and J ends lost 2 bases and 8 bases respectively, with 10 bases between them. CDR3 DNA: TGTGCCAGCAGTTACGGGTTTACGGATGAGCAGTTCTTC. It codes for CASSYGFTDEQFF.

The CDR3 sequence is CASSESRMYEQYF. In nucleotides, the CDR3 is TGTGCCAGCAGTGAAAGCAGGATGTACGAGCAGTACTTC. This sequence joins TRBV2 and TRBJ2-7; no clear D. Per the germline V gene, CDR1 is SNHLY and CDR2 is FYNNEI. The CDR3 totals 13 residues. Trimming cost V 2 bases and J 4 bases, with 9 bases left between them.

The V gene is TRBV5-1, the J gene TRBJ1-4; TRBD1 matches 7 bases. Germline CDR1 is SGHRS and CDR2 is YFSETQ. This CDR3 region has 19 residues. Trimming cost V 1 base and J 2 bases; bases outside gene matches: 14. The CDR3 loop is CASSLFSVQGESTNEKLFF. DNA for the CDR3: TGCGCCAGCAGCTTGTTCTCCGTGCAGGGGGAAAGTACTAATGAAAAACTGTTTTTT.

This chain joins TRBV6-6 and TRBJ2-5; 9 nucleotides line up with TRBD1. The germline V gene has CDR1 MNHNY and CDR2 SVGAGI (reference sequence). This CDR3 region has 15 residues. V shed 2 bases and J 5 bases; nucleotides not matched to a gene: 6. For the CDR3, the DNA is TGTGCCAGCAGTTACAGGGACAGGGACGGTGAGACCCAGTACTTC. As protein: CASSYRDRDGETQYF.

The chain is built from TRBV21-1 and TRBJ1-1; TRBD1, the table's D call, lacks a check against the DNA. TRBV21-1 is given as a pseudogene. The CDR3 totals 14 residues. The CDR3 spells CASLDRGGDTEAFF. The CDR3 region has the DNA TGTGCCAGCCTGGACAGGGGAGGGGACACTGAAGCTTTCTTT.

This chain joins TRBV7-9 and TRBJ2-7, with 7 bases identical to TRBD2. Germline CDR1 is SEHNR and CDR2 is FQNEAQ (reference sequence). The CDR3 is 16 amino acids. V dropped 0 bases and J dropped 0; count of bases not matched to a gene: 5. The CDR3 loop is CASSLAVGRSSYEQYF. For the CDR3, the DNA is TGTGCCAGCAGCTTAGCCGTCGGGAGGAGCTCCTACGAGCAGTACTTC.

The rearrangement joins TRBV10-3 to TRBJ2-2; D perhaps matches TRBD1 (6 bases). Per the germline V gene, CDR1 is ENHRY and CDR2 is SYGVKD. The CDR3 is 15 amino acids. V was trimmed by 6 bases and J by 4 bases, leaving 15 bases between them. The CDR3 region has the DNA TGTGCCATCAGCCGTCGGGACACCATCACCGGGGAGCTGTTTTTT. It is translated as CAISRRDTITGELFF.

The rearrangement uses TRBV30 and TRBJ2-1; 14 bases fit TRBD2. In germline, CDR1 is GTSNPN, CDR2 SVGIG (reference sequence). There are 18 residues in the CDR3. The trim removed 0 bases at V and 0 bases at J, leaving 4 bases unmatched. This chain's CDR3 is CAWSVRLAGGPSYNEQFF. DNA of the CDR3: TGTGCCTGGAGTGTACGACTAGCGGGAGGGCCCTCCTACAATGAGCAGTTCTTC.

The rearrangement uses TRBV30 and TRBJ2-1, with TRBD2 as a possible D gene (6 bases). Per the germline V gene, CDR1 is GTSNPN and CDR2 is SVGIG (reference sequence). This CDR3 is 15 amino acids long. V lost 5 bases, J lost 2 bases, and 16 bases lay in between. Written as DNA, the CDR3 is TGTGCCTGGTTGGGGGAGGCATCGCCCTACAATGAGCAGTTCTTC. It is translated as CAWLGEASPYNEQFF. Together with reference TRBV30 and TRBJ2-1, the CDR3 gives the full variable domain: SQTIHQWPATLVQPVGSPLSLECTVEGTSNPNLYWYRQAAGRGLQLLFYSVGIGQISSEVPQNLSASRPQDRQFILSSKKLLLSDSGFYLCAWLGEASPYNEQFFGPGTRLTVL.

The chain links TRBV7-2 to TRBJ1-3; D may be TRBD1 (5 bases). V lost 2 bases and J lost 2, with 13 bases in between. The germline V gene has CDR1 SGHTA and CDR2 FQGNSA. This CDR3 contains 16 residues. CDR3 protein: CASSLLTESAGNTIYF. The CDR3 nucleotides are TGTGCCAGCAGCTTACTGACAGAATCCGCTGGAAACACCATATATTTT.

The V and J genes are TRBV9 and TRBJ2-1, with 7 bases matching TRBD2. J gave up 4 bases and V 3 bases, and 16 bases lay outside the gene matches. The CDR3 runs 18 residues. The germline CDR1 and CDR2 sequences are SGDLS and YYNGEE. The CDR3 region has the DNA TGTGCCAGCAGCGAGCAGGAGGAGGGAGGGCCGGAATACAATGAGCAGTTCTTC. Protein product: CASSEQEEGGPEYNEQFF. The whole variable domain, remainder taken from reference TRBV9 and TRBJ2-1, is DSGVTQTPKHLITATGQRVTLRCSPRSGDLSVYWYQQSLDQGLQFLIQYYNGEERAKGNILERFSAQQFPDLHSELNLSSLELGDSALYFCASSEQEEGGPEYNEQFFGPGTRLTVL.

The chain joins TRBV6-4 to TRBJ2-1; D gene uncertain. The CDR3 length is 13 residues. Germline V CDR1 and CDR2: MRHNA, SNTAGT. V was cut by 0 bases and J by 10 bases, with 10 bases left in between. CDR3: CASSDSPGYEQFF. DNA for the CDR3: TGTGCCAGCAGTGACTCGCCGGGTTACGAGCAGTTCTTC.

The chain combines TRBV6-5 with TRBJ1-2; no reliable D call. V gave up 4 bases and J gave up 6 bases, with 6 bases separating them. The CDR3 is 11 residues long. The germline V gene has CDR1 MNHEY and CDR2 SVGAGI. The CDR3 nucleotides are TGTGCCAGCAGTTCATGGGATGGCTACACCTTC. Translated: CASSSWDGYTF.

The CDR3 bases are TGTGCCATCCGCACGCCGGGGCAGGCCTACGAGCAGTACTTC. Its translation is CAIRTPGQAYEQYF. The gene calls are TRBV28 and TRBJ2-7; D is perhaps TRBD1 or TRBD2 (5 bases each). CDR3 length: 14 residues. Trimming shortened V by 10 bases and J by 2 bases, and 18 bases separated the two germline ends. Germline loops: CDR1 MDHEN, CDR2 SYDVKM.